This T cell receptor beta chain was captured by sequencing in a study of T-cell memory formation after mild COVID-19. Germline CDR1 is MNHNY and CDR2 is SVGAGI (reference sequence). The CDR3 totals 14 residues. Trimming removed 6 bases at V and 7 bases at J, with 19 bases between. Overall study results and limits: Among clones contracting day 15 to 85, CD4/CD8 was balanced, whereas later expanders leaned CD4+. Some clones that responded were present in memory (sampled pre-infection), which suggests cross-reactive memory joined. Shrinking CD4+ clones were chiefly CM and EM; CD8+ ones were chiefly EMRA.

A single record per CDR3 protein comes from TCRdb applying MiXCR to the 5' RACE reads. The sample lists hundreds of thousands of distinct CDR3 sequences; roughly an eighth were seen once. In its sample, this clonotype was seen a few times. Antigen: not known. The chain employs TRBV6-6 and TRBJ2-7; unclear D gene. The sequenced material came from PBMCs or a T cell subset sorted from them (not recorded which). This TCR was sampled from a man aged 18-30 years who had mild COVID-19 (a few samples of this study predate the infection). Cell type and time point are not known. CDR3 coding DNA: TGTGCCAGCAGGTTCGGGCGAGGACCGGGTGAGCAGTACGTC. It specifies CASRFGRGPGEQYV.